These T cell receptor beta chains were read from a single sample in a study of shared T cell receptors in the human thymus. TCRdb's table, derived via immunoSEQ multiplex PCR, lists solely in-frame clones and lacks some. Altogether 700,000 to 750,000 clones are present, 75% to 90% being singletons, with the ten largest covering around 0.0094%. The sample was also linked to a second study, of human thymus T cells.

The specimen was thymocytes. These TCRs come from a girl less than two years old with a congenital heart defect. CDR3s include the opening cysteine and the closing phenylalanine or tryptophan. Each record gives: clone size, V gene, D gene, J gene, CDR3 DNA, CDR3 protein. A D gene is named only where the DNA matches it firmly. Some rows have no size entry. The others give once, few or many, or a class for an expanded clone.

NA	TRBV27	NA	TRBJ1-2	TGTGCCAGCAGTTGCCTCTCACTAGATAAAACCCATGGCTACACCTTC	CASSCLSLDKTHGYTF
once	TRBV29-1	TRBD1	TRBJ1-1	TGCAGCGTCGCCAGGGACAGGGGGCACACTGAAGCTTTCTTT	CSVARDRGHTEAFF
NA	TRBV10-3	NA	TRBJ1-2	TGTGCCAGCAGGGCGGCGGCTAACTATGGCTACACCTTC	CASRAAANYGYTF
NA	TRBV15	NA	TRBJ1-2	TGTGCCACCAGCAGAGATCAGGGGAATTCCTATGGCTACACCTTC	CATSRDQGNSYGYTF
NA	TRBV7-2	NA	TRBJ2-7	TGTGCCAGCAGCATCCGGACAGGGCTAGCGGCCTACGAGCAGTACTTC	CASSIRTGLAAYEQYF
NA	TRBV5-1	NA	TRBJ2-3	TGCGCCAGCAGCTTAAACAGGACAGATACGCAGTATTTT	CASSLNRTDTQYF
NA	TRBV9	NA	TRBJ1-1	TGTGCCAGCAGCGTAGCGCCGGACCCAGGGTCTGAAGCTTTCTTT	CASSVAPDPGSEAFF
NA	TRBV4-3	NA	TRBJ2-3	TGCGCCAGCAGCCATCACCCTGGGGGGGCCTCCTACACAGATACGCAGTATTTT	CASSHHPGGASYTDTQYF
once	TRBV5-1	NA	TRBJ1-1	TGCGCCAGCAGGCGGGGGAACACTGAAGCTTTCTTT	CASRRGNTEAFF
NA	TRBV28	NA	TRBJ1-5	TGTGCCAGCAGTTTAGAGTCCAGGGTTCATGACAATCAGCCCCAGCATTTT	CASSLESRVHDNQPQHF
NA	TRBV5-1	NA	TRBJ2-1	TGCGCCAGCACTTTTTCGACAGGACGATCCAATGAGCAGTTCTTC	CASTFSTGRSNEQFF
NA	TRBV7-2	TRBD2	TRBJ2-1	TGTGCCAGCAGCACCTCGGAAGCGGGGGGGCGACGTGAGCAGTTCTTC	CASSTSEAGGRREQFF
NA	TRBV5-1	TRBD1	TRBJ1-2	TGCGCCAGCAGCTTGGAGCCCAAAACCACAGGGGAAGGCGGCTACACCTTC	CASSLEPKTTGEGGYTF
NA	TRBV27	NA	TRBJ1-2	TGTGCCAGCAGTTCCCCAGGGGAGAACTATGGCTACACCTTC	CASSSPGENYGYTF
NA	TRBV4-1	NA	TRBJ1-2	TGCGCCAGCAGCCTCTCAAAGGGGCACGCCTTTAACTATGGCTACACCTTC	CASSLSKGHAFNYGYTF
NA	TRBV7-9	TRBD1	TRBJ2-7	TGTGCCAGCAGCCCCCAGGTCCGGGACAGGGCCTACGAGCAGTACTTC	CASSPQVRDRAYEQYF
NA	TRBV29-1	TRBD2	TRBJ2-7	TGCAGCGCCAGCGGGGGGAAATACGAGCAGTACTTC	CSASGGKYEQYF
NA	TRBV7-3	NA	TRBJ1-1	TGTGCCAGCAGCTTAAATCCCCCGGGGGACACTGAAGCTTTCTTT	CASSLNPPGDTEAFF
NA	TRBV27	NA	TRBJ2-1	TGTGCCAGCACCCCCGGGGGACCGCTCAATGAGCAGTTCTTC	CASTPGGPLNEQFF
NA	TRBV10-2	TRBD1	TRBJ2-2	TGCGCCAGCAGCCCACCGGGACAGTCGAACACCGGGGAGCTGTTTTTT	CASSPPGQSNTGELFF
NA	TRBV4-3	NA	TRBJ1-5	TGCGCCAGCAGCCCTGGGGGGAACAATCAGCCCCAGCATTTT	CASSPGGNNQPQHF
NA	TRBV4-3	TRBD1	TRBJ1-4	TGCGCCAGCAGCCGACGCGGGGCACAGGGGAGTGAAAAACTGTTTTTT	CASSRRGAQGSEKLFF
NA	TRBV27	NA	TRBJ1-5	TGTGCCAGCAGTTTAAGACAGTATAGCAATCAGCCCCAGCATTTT	CASSLRQYSNQPQHF
NA	TRBV7-2	TRBD1	TRBJ1-1	TGTGCCAGCGGAGACAGGGGGCGGAAGGACACTGAAGCTTTCTTT	CASGDRGRKDTEAFF
NA	TRBV5-4	NA	TRBJ1-1	TGTGCCAGCTCTTGGTGCGGGGAGGACACTGAAGCTTTCTTT	CASSWCGEDTEAFF
NA	TRBV6-5	TRBD2	TRBJ2-1	TGTGCCAGTCTGCGGCGGGGGTACAATGAGCAGTTCTTC	CASLRRGYNEQFF
NA	TRBV19	TRBD1	TRBJ1-6	TGTGCCAGTAGTATTCAGCCAGGGGGCTATAATTCACCCCTCCACTTT	CASSIQPGGYNSPLHF
NA	TRBV7-9	NA	TRBJ1-5	TGTGCCAGCAGCTTAGGGACAGCAGCGGGGGGCAATCAGCCCCAGCATTTT	CASSLGTAAGGNQPQHF
NA	TRBV6-5	TRBD1	TRBJ1-1	TGTGCCAGCAGTTACCAAAGACCGGGACAGGTTAAGGCTTTCTTT	CASSYQRPGQVKAFF
NA	TRBV5-4	NA	TRBJ1-2	TGTGCCAGCAGCGCGACAGGATCCTATGGCTACACCTTC	CASSATGSYGYTF
NA	TRBV2	NA	TRBJ2-7	TGTGCCAGCAGACCTCGGTCCATGACCTACGAGCAGTACTTC	CASRPRSMTYEQYF
NA	TRBV11-1	TRBD1	TRBJ2-4	TGTGCCAGCAGCTCTAAGGGACAGGCGAGAGCCAAAAACATTCAGTACTTC	CASSSKGQARAKNIQYF
NA	TRBV15	TRBD1	TRBJ1-4	TGTGCCACCAGCCCACAGGGGAGGCTAGGGGCAACTAATGAAAAACTGTTTTTT	CATSPQGRLGATNEKLFF
once	TRBV5-6	NA	TRBJ1-2	TGTGCCAGCAGCCACCATCATGGGACACGGTCGCCCTATGGCTACACCTTC	CASSHHHGTRSPYGYTF
NA	TRBV7-2	TRBD1	TRBJ2-7	TGTGCCAGCAGCGTTACAGGGGCATGCCCCGGATTCTACGAGCAGTACTTC	CASSVTGACPGFYEQYF
NA	TRBV27	TRBD1	TRBJ1-2	TGTGCCAGCAGGCAGGGGGAAATGGGAAGGTATGGCTACACCTTC	CASRQGEMGRYGYTF
NA	TRBV5-1	NA	TRBJ2-4	TGCGCCAGCAGCTCGGCGGGTTTTGCGGCCGATAAAAACATTCAGTACTTC	CASSSAGFAADKNIQYF
NA	TRBV21-1	NA	TRBJ2-7	TGTGCCAGCAGCCTGCGCGAGGTGCAGGGGCCCGGCTACGAGCAGTACTTC	CASSLREVQGPGYEQYF
NA	TRBV9	NA	TRBJ2-7	TGTGCCAGCAGCGTAGATGCGGGGATGGGCTACGAGCAGTACTTC	CASSVDAGMGYEQYF
once	TRBV5-1	TRBD2	TRBJ2-7	TGCGCCAGCAGCCTGCTGGTAGCGGGGGGGAAGAGCTCCTACGAGCAGTACTTC	CASSLLVAGGKSSYEQYF
NA	TRBV28	NA	TRBJ1-1	TGTGCCAGCAGAGTGCTTCAGGGAGGCTCGGTAAATGCTGAAGCTTTCTTT	CASRVLQGGSVNAEAFF
NA	TRBV29-1	TRBD1	TRBJ1-2	TGCAGCGTTGACCCTAGGGGGACAGGGGCCAGCTACACCTTC	CSVDPRGTGASYTF
once	TRBV6-4	TRBD1	TRBJ2-1	TGTGCCAGCAGCGCTCGGACAGGGCGAGGATACAATGAGCAGTTCTTC	CASSARTGRGYNEQFF
NA	TRBV2	NA	TRBJ2-2	TGTGCCAGCAGTGTTTTGGCCCAACGAATTACCGGGGAGCTGTTTTTT	CASSVLAQRITGELFF
NA	TRBV29-1	NA	TRBJ1-2	TGCAGCGTTGAGCGCCGGGGAGTCCATGGCTACACCTTC	CSVERRGVHGYTF
once	TRBV27	NA	TRBJ1-6	TGTGCCAGCAGTTTACCGAGGTTCTATAATTCACCCCTCCACTTT	CASSLPRFYNSPLHF
NA	TRBV4-2	TRBD2	TRBJ2-1	TGTGCCAGCAGCCAAGAACAAAGTAGCGGGGGACGCCGAAATGAGCAGTTCTTC	CASSQEQSSGGRRNEQFF
NA	TRBV7-6	NA	TRBJ2-7	TGTGCCAGCAGCTTGGACTCCGGGGTCGAGCAGTACTTC	CASSLDSGVEQYF
NA	TRBV5-1	TRBD1	TRBJ2-7	TGCGCCAGCAGCTTGGTCTCTTGGGACAGGGCCTACGAGCAGTACTTC	CASSLVSWDRAYEQYF
NA	TRBV14	NA	TRBJ2-7	TGTGCCAGCAGCCATAAGGGGGTTTCCTACGAGCAGTACTTC	CASSHKGVSYEQYF
NA	TRBV2	NA	TRBJ2-7	TGTGCCAGCAGTGTGTCTCTCTACGAGCAGTACTTC	CASSVSLYEQYF
few	TRBV6-6	NA	TRBJ1-1	TGTGCCAGCAGTGGGGGAGGCATAACGAACACTGAAGCTTTCTTT	CASSGGGITNTEAFF
NA	TRBV9	TRBD2	TRBJ2-2	TGTGCCAGCGAGGGGCGGGGGGGCCCTGGCGGGGAGCTGTTTTTT	CASEGRGGPGGELFF
NA	TRBV19	NA	TRBJ1-2	TGTGCCAGTAGAGCGGAGGATCCGGCTAACTATGGCTACACCTTC	CASRAEDPANYGYTF
NA	TRBV4-3	NA	TRBJ1-3	TGCGCCAGCAGCCAAGATTGGGGGGGCGGATACACCATATATTTT	CASSQDWGGGYTIYF
NA	TRBV7-9	TRBD1	TRBJ2-5	TGTGCCAGCACCAGGGGACAGGATCAACGGGAGACCCAGTACTTC	CASTRGQDQRETQYF
NA	TRBV10-3	TRBD1	TRBJ2-7	TGTGCCATCACCTCCCCGGACAGGGAAGGATACGAGCAGTACTTC	CAITSPDREGYEQYF
NA	TRBV6-4	TRBD1	TRBJ2-1	TGTGCCAGCAGTGACTCGGGACAGGGGGCTTCCAATGAGCAGTTCTTC	CASSDSGQGASNEQFF